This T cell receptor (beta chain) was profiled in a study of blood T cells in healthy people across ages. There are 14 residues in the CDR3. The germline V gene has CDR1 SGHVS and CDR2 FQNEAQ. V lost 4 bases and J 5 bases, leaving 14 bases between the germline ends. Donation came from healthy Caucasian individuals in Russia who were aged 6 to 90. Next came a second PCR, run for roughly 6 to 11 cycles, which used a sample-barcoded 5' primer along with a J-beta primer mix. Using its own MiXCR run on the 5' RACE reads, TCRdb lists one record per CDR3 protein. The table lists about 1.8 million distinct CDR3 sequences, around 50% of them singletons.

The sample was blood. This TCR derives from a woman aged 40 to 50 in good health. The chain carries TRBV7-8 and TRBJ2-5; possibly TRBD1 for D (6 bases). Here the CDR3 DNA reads TGTGCCAGCAGCTCTAACAGGGTGCCGGAGACCCAGTACTTC. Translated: CASSSNRVPETQYF.